Listed below are T cell receptor beta chains from one sample, sequenced in a study of identical twins. MiXCR, run by TCRdb on the 5' RACE reads, gives a single entry per CDR3 protein. The sample holds 1.5 million or so distinct CDR3 sequences; around a third are singletons and the top ten take 0.27%. Sequencing used cord blood. The receptors derive from a newborn girl in good health. Each CDR3 is given with its conserved first and last residue. The D gene is left open where the match is weak. Not all rows give a size; the values are once, few, many and, for expanded clones, a class.

clone_size j_call v_call d_call cdr3_nt cdr3_aa
- TRBJ2-3 TRBV7-6 - TGTGCCAGCAGCTTAGAGGGACTGGAATCAGATACGCAGTATTTT CASSLEGLESDTQYF
- TRBJ2-3 TRBV29-1 TRBD2 TGCAGCGTTGAGGTACTAGCGGGAGAGAGAGTAAACACAGATACGCAGTATTTT CSVEVLAGERVNTDTQYF
- TRBJ2-3 TRBV5-1 - TGCGCCAGCAGCTTGGCCGACTATAGCACAGATACGCAGTATTTT CASSLADYSTDTQYF
- TRBJ2-1 TRBV5-1 - TGCGCCAGCAGCTTCACGCCTATACCCTCGGGTGGCGACAATGAGCAGTTCTTC CASSFTPIPSGGDNEQFF
few TRBJ2-3 TRBV4-2 - TGTGCCAGCAGCCAAGATCGCAGGACGACGCAGTATTTT CASSQDRRTTQYF
many TRBJ2-1 TRBV13 - TGTGCCAGCAGCCCGCCGACTTACAATGAGCAGTTCTTC CASSPPTYNEQFF
- TRBJ2-7 TRBV18 - TGTGCCAGCTCAGATGAGGGGTCAATCCACGAGCAGTACTTC CASSDEGSIHEQYF
few TRBJ2-1 TRBV7-9 - TGTGCCAGCAGCGAGCGACTCAAAGCCTCCTACAATGAGCAGTTCTTC CASSERLKASYNEQFF
- TRBJ2-3 TRBV20-1 TRBD2 TGCAGTGCTAGAGGGACTAGCGGAGCTAACACAGATACGCAGTATTTT CSARGTSGANTDTQYF
- TRBJ2-2 TRBV28 TRBD2 TGTGCCAGCATTCCTAGCGGGAGGGCCGGCACCGGGGAGCTGTTTTTT CASIPSGRAGTGELFF
few TRBJ2-1 TRBV12-3/TRBV12-4 TRBD2 TGTGCCAGCAACCCGACTAGCGGGAGTGCTGAGCAGTTCTTC CASNPTSGSAEQFF
- TRBJ2-3 TRBV6-2/TRBV6-3 - TGTGCCAGCAGTAATACCCAGGATACGCAGTATTTT CASSNTQDTQYF
- TRBJ1-2 TRBV10-3 - TGTGCCATCAGTGAGGGGTTGGGGAACTATGGCTACACCTTC CAISEGLGNYGYTF
- TRBJ2-3 TRBV7-9 - TGTGCCAGCAGCTTATATCTATCGGGGGGCGGAAGCACAGATACGCAGTATTTT CASSLYLSGGGSTDTQYF
- TRBJ2-3 TRBV4-2 TRBD1 TGTGCCAGCAGCCAAGATGAAGACAGGGGCCCAGATACGCAGTATTTT CASSQDEDRGPDTQYF
- TRBJ2-2 TRBV3-1 - TGTGCCAGCAGCCCACAGGAATACACCGGGGAGCTGTTTTTT CASSPQEYTGELFF
- TRBJ2-1 TRBV18 - TGTGCCAGCTCACCACGTTATGCAGGGGAGGGCAATGAGCAGTTCTTC CASSPRYAGEGNEQFF
few TRBJ2-5 TRBV12-3/TRBV12-4 - TGTGCCACACGATTAGGGGAGACCCAGTACTTC CATRLGETQYF
few TRBJ1-2 TRBV20-1 TRBD1 TGCAGTGCTACTTACAGGGGATCCTATGGCTACACCTTC CSATYRGSYGYTF
- TRBJ2-7 TRBV9 TRBD2 TGTGCCAGCAGCGTAGGGGGACTAGGCCCCCACGAGCAGTACTTC CASSVGGLGPHEQYF
- TRBJ2-1 TRBV6-1 TRBD1 TGTGCCGGCCGGACAGGGGGCTACAATGAGCAGTTCTTC CAGRTGGYNEQFF
- TRBJ2-1 TRBV20-1 TRBD2 TGCAGTGCTGAAACTAGCGGGGCACGGGGTGAGCAGTTCTTC CSAETSGARGEQFF
many TRBJ2-1 TRBV29-1 - TGCAGCGTTGGTAACTGGAATGAGCAGTTCTTC CSVGNWNEQFF
- TRBJ1-6 TRBV20-1 TRBD1 TGCAGTGCTAGGGGACAGGTCCCCAATAATTCACCCCTCCACTTT CSARGQVPNNSPLHF
- TRBJ1-1 TRBV4-1 - TGCGCCAGCAGCCAAGTTTGGGTGAACACTGAAGCTTTCTTT CASSQVWVNTEAFF
few TRBJ2-7 TRBV20-1 - TGCAGTGCTAGAGAGGGGGCCTACAATGAGCAGTACTTC CSAREGAYNEQYF
- TRBJ2-1 TRBV3-1 - TGTGCCAGCAGCCAAGTTTCGTTTACAGGCTCCTACAATGAGCAGTTCTTC CASSQVSFTGSYNEQFF
- TRBJ2-3 TRBV20-1 - TGCAGTGCTAGAGATCTTCGGGAGAGGGGCACAGATACGCAGTATTTT CSARDLRERGTDTQYF
- TRBJ2-5 TRBV24-1 - TGTGCCACCAGTTCAGACGGAGAGACCCAGTACTTC CATSSDGETQYF
many TRBJ1-2 TRBV6-1 - TGTGCCAGCAGGACGACATCCAACTATGGCTACACCTTC CASRTTSNYGYTF
few TRBJ2-3 TRBV10-3 TRBD2 TGTGCCATCATGGCCGCCGGGAGCGGGGGTACAGATACGCAGTATTTT CAIMAAGSGGTDTQYF
many TRBJ1-2 TRBV7-9 - TGTGCCAGCAGCTTGGTCCTCTATGGCTACACCTTC CASSLVLYGYTF
- TRBJ2-5 TRBV7-2 - TGTGCCAGCAGCTTAATTTCCGGGGCGAATCAAGAGACCCAGTACTTC CASSLISGANQETQYF
- TRBJ2-4 TRBV20-1 TRBD2 TGCAGTGCTAGCCCATCTAGCGGAGGTTACAATGAGCAGTACTTC CSASPSSGGYNEQYF
- TRBJ1-2 TRBV2 - TGTGCCAGCAAAGGTGGCTATGGCTACACCTTC CASKGGYGYTF
- TRBJ2-5 TRBV20-1 - TGCAGTGCTACCAGGGCGTCTGACGGGACCCAGTACTTC CSATRASDGTQYF
- TRBJ2-7 TRBV30 - TGTGCCTGGAGTCGGCGATCCGAGCAGTACTTC CAWSRRSEQYF
- TRBJ2-1 TRBV5-1 - TGCGCCAGCAGCCGGAACGGAGGCGAGCAGTTCTTC CASSRNGGEQFF
few TRBJ1-1 TRBV6-1 - TGTGCCAGCAGTGAAGTAAACCGGCAGGAAGCTTTCTTT CASSEVNRQEAFF
many TRBJ2-5 TRBV10-3 - TGTGCCATCAGTGATTGGGCAGGACTTCAAGAGACCCAGTACTTC CAISDWAGLQETQYF
few TRBJ2-7 TRBV12-3/TRBV12-4 TRBD2 TGTGCCAGCAGTACGGCGGGAGTACTCCTGGGGGAGCAGTACTTC CASSTAGVLLGEQYF
- TRBJ2-1 TRBV7-8 - TGTGCCAGCAGCTTAGGTAGGGCCCTAAACAATGAGCAGTTCTTC CASSLGRALNNEQFF
few TRBJ2-7 TRBV20-1 - TGCAGTGTGGATACGGGGCTTTACGAGCAGTACTTC CSVDTGLYEQYF
- TRBJ1-2 TRBV6-6 - TGTGCCATCAGTGAGTCCTCGGCCTTAGACTATGGCTACACCTTC CAISESSALDYGYTF
- TRBJ2-5 TRBV20-1 TRBD1 TGCAGTGCTCAGACAGGGCAAGAGACCCAGTACTTC CSAQTGQETQYF
few TRBJ2-5 TRBV6-4 - TGTGCCAGCAGTGACCCTGGCTGTCTCCAAGAGACCCAGTACTTC CASSDPGCLQETQYF
few TRBJ2-7 TRBV4-1 - TGCGCCAGCAGCCAATTGGGGAGGGAGCAGTACTTC CASSQLGREQYF
- TRBJ1-5 TRBV12-3/TRBV12-4 TRBD1 TGTGCCAGCACTACGGGACAGGGAGCGAAGCCCCAGCATTTT CASTTGQGAKPQHF
few TRBJ2-3 TRBV12-3/TRBV12-4 TRBD2 TGTGCCAGCGGCAGACGGGGGGGCACAGATACGCAGTATTTT CASGRRGGTDTQYF
- TRBJ2-2 TRBV9 - TGTGCCAGCAGCGCTGGACTTCCCGTCGGCGGGGAGCTGTTTTTT CASSAGLPVGGELFF